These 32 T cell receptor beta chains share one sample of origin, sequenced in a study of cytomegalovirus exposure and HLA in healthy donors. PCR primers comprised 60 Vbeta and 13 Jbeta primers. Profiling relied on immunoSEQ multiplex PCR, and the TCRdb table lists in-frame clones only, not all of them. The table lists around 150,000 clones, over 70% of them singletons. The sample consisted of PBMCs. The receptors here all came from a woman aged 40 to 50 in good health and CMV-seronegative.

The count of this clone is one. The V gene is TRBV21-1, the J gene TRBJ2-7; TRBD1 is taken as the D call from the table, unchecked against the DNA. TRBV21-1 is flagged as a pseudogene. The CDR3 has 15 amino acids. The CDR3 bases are TGTGCCAGCAGCAAACAAGACAGGGGTTCCTACGAGCAGTACTTC. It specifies CASSKQDRGSYEQYF.

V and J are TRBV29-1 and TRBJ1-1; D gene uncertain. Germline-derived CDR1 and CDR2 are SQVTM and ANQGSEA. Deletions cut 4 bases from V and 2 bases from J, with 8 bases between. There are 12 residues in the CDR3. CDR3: CSVGADNTEAFF. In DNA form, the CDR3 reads TGCAGCGTTGGGGCCGATAACACTGAAGCTTTCTTT.

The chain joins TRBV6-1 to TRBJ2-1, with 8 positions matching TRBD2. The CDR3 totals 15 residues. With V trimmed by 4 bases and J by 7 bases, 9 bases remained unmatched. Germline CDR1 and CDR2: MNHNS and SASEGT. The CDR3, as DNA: TGTGCCAGCAGTGTAGGCGGGGGGCCTCGGAATGAGCAGTTCTTC. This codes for CASSVGGGPRNEQFF.

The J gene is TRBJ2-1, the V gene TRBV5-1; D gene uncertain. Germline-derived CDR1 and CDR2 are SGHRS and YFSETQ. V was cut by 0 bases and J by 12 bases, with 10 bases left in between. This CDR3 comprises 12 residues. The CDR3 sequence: CASSLGASRQFF. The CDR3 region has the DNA TGCGCCAGCAGCTTGGGAGCATCTCGGCAGTTCTTC.

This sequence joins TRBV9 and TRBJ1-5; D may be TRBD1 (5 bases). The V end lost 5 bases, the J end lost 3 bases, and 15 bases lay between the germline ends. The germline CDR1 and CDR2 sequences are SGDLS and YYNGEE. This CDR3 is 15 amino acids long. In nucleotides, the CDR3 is TGTGCCAGCAGTCCATCTGGACACCTCAATCAGCCCCAGCATTTT. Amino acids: CASSPSGHLNQPQHF.

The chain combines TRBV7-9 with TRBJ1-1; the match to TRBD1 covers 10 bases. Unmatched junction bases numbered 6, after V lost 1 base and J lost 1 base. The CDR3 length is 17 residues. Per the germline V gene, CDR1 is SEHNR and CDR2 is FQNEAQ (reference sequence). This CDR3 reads CASSLGEGQGTNTEAFF. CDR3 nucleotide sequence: TGTGCCAGCAGCTTAGGGGAGGGACAGGGGACGAACACTGAAGCTTTCTTT.

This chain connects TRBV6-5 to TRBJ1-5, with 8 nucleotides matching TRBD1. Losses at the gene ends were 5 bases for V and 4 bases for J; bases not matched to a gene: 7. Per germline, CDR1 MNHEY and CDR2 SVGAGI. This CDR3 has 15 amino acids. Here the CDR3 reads CASSGGDRGNQPQHF. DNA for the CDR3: TGTGCCAGCAGTGGGGGCGACAGGGGTAATCAGCCCCAGCATTTT.

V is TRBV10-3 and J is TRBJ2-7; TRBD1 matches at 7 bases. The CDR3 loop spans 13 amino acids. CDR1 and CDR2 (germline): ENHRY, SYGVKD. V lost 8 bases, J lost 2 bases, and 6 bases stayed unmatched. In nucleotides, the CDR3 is TGTGCCATCCAGGGACAGCAGACCTACGAGCAGTACTTC. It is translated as CAIQGQQTYEQYF.

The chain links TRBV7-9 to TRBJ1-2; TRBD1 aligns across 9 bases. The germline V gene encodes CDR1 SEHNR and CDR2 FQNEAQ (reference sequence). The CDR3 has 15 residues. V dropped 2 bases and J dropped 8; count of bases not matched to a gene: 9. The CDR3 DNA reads TGTGCCAGCAGCTTATTTCCACAGGGGGCCTGGGGCTACACCTTC. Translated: CASSLFPQGAWGYTF.

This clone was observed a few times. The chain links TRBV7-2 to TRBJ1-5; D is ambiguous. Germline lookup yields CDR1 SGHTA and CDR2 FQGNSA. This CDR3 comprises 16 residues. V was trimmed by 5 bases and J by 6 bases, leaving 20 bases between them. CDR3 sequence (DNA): TGTGCCAGCAGCCCAGAGGTCAGAAGGCCGAGTCAGCCCCAGCATTTT. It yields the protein CASSPEVRRPSQPQHF.

The CDR3: CASSSPSETQYF. Here the CDR3 DNA reads TGTGCCAGCAGCTCGCCCAGTGAGACCCAGTACTTC. The V gene is TRBV7-9, the J gene TRBJ2-5; D gene uncertain. This CDR3 contains 12 residues. Trimming pared 4 bases from V and 5 bases from J, leaving 8 bases between. Germline V lookup: CDR1 SEHNR, CDR2 FQNEAQ (reference sequence).

CDR3 sequence: CASSLKTGHSNQPQHF. In DNA form, the CDR3 reads TGTGCCAGCAGCTTAAAGACAGGGCATAGCAATCAGCCCCAGCATTTT. The genes are TRBV7-9 and TRBJ1-5; 7 bases match TRBD1. The CDR3 has 16 amino acids. Germline V gives CDR1 SEHNR, CDR2 FQNEAQ (reference sequence). Unmatched junction bases numbered 4, after V lost 2 bases and J lost 0 bases. The whole variable domain, filled in from reference TRBV7-9 and TRBJ1-5, reads DTGVSQNPRHKITKRGQNVTFRCDPISEHNRLYWYRQTLGQGPEFLTYFQNEAQLEKSRLLSDRFSAERPKGSFSTLEIQRTEQGDSAMYLCASSLKTGHSNQPQHFGDGTRLSIL.

The CDR3 DNA is TGTGCCAGCAGCCCGTTAAGCTCGACTAGCGGGGACACCCCCTACAATGAGCAGTTCTTC. Its protein is CASSPLSSTSGDTPYNEQFF. The chain carries TRBV4-2 and TRBJ2-1; TRBD2 matches 11 bases. Germline V CDR1 and CDR2: LGHNA, YNFKEQ. The CDR3 sequence is 20 residues long. V lost 4 bases and J lost 2; bases outside the gene matches: 16.

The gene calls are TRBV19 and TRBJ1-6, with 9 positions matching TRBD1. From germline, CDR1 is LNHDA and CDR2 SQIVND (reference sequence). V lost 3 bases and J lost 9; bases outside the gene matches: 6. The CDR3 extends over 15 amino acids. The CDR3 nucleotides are TGTGCCAGTAGTATGTCCGGGACAGGGCTTTCACCCCTCCACTTT. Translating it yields CASSMSGTGLSPLHF.

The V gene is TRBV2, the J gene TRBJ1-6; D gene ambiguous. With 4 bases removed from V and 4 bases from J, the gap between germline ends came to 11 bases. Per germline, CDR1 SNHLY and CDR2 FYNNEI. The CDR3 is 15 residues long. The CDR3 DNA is TGTGCCAGCAGTGTACAGTCAATTTATAATTCACCCCTCCACTTT. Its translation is CASSVQSIYNSPLHF.

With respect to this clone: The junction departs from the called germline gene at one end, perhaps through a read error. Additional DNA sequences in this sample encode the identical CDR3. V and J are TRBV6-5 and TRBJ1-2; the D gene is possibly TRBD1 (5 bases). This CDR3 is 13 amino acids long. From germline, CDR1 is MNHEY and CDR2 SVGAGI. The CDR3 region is CASAGSRVVGYTF. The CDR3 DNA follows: TGTGCCAGCGCGGGAAGCAGGGTGGTTGGCTACACCTTT.

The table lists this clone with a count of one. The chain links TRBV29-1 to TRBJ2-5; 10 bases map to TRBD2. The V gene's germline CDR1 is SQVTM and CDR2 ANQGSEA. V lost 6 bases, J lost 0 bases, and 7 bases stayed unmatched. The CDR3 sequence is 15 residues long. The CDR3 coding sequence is TGCAGCGTCGCGACTAGCGGGCCGTACCAAGAGACCCAGTACTTC. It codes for CSVATSGPYQETQYF.

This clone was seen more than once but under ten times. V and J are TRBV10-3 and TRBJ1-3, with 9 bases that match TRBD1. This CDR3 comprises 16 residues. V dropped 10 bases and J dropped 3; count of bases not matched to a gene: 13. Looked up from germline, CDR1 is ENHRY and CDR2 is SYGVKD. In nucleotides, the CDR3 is TGTGCCACCCGGGTGAACAGGGGGCTTAATGGAAACACCATATATTTT. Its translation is CATRVNRGLNGNTIYF.

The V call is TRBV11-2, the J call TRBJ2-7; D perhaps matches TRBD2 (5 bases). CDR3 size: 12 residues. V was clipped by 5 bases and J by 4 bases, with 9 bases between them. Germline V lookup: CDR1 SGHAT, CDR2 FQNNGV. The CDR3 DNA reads TGTGCCAGCAGCCCCCCGGGATACGAGCAGTACTTC. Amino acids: CASSPPGYEQYF. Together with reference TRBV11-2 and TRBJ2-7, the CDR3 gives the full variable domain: EAGVAQSPRYKIIEKRQSVAFWCNPISGHATLYWYQQILGQGPKLLIQFQNNGVVDDSQLPKDRFSAERLKGVDSTLKIQPAKLEDSAVYLCASSPPGYEQYFGPGTRLTVT.

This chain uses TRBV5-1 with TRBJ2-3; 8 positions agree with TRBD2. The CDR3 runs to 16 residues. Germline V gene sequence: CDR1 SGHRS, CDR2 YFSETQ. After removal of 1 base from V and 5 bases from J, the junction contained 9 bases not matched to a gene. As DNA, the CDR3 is TGCGCCAGCAGCTTGCCCACGGGGGGGTCGGGAGATACGCAGTATTTT. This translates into CASSLPTGGSGDTQYF.

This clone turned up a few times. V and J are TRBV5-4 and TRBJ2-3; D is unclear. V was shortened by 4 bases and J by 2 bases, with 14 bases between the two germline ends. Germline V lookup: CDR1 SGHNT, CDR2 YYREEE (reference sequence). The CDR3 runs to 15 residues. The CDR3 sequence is CASSAAAKFTDTQYF. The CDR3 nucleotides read TGTGCCAGCAGCGCGGCCGCTAAATTCACAGATACGCAGTATTTT. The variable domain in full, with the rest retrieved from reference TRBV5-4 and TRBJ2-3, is ETGVTQSPTHLIKTRGQQVTLRCSSQSGHNTVSWYQQALGQGPQFIFQYYREEENGRGNFPPRFSGLQFPNYSSELNVNALELDDSALYLCASSAAAKFTDTQYFGPGTRLTVL.

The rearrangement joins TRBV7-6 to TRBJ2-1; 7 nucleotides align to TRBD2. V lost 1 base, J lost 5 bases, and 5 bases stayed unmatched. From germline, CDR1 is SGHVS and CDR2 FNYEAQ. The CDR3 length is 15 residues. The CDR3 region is CASSLDSGGNNEQFF. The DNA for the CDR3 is TGTGCCAGCAGCTTAGATTCCGGGGGGAACAATGAGCAGTTCTTC.

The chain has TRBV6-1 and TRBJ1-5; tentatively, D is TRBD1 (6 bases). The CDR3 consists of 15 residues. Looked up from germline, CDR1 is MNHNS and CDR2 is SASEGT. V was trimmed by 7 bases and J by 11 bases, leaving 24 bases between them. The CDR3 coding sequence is TGTGCCAGCACAGGCCCGGGACACCCTCCGGTGGCCCAGCATTTT. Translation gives CASTGPGHPPVAQHF.

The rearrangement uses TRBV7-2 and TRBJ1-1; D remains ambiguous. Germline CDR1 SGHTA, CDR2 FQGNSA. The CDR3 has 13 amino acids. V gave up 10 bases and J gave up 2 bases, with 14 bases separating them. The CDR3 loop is CAIMKRGNTEAFF. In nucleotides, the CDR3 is TGTGCCATAATGAAACGGGGTAACACTGAAGCTTTCTTT.

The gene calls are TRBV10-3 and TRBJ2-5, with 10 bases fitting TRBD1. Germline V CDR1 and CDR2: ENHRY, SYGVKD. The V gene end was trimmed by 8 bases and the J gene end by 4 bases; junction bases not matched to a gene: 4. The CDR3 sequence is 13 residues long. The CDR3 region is CAIGGTGVETQYF. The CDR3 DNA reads TGTGCCATCGGAGGGACAGGGGTAGAGACCCAGTACTTC.

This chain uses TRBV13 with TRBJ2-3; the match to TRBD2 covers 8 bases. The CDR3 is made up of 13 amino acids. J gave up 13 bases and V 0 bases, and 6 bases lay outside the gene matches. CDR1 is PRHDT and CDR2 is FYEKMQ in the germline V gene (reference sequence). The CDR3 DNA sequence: TGTGCCAGCAGCTTAGGGCGGGGGGTTCAAAAGTATTTT. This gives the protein CASSLGRGVQKYF.

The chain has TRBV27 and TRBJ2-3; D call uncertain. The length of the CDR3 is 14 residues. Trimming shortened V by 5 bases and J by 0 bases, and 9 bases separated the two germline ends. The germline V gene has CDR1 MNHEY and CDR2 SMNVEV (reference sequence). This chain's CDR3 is CASSPSSSTDTQYF. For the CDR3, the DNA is TGTGCCAGCAGTCCCTCGTCTAGCACAGATACGCAGTATTTT.

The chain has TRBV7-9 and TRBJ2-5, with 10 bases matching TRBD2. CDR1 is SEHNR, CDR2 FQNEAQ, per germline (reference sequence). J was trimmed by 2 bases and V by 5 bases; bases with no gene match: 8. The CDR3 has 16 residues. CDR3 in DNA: TGTGCCAGCAGCCGCCAGAGCGGGGGGGGACAAGAGACCCAGTACTTC. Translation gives CASSRQSGGGQETQYF.

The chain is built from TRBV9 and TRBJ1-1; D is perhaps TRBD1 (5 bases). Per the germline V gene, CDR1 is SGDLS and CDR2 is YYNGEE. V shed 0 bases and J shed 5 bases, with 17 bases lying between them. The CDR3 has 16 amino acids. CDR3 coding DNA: TGTGCCAGCAGCGTAGGGACCAGGGTTGGAGGGACTGAAGCTTTCTTT. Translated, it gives CASSVGTRVGGTEAFF.

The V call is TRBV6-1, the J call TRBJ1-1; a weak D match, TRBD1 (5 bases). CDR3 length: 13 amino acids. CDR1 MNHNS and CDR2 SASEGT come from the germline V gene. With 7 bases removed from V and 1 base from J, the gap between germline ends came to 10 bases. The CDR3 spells CASIRGANTEAFF. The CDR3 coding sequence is TGTGCCAGCATTCGTGGGGCGAACACTGAAGCTTTCTTT.

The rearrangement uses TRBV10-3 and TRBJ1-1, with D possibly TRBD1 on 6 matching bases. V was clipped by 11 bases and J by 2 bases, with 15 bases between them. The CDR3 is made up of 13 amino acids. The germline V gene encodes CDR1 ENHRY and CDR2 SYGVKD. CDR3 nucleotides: TGTGCCGTAACACAGGGCACTAACACTGAAGCTTTCTTT. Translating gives CAVTQGTNTEAFF.

The CDR3 sequence: CASSPRVGGQGSNQPQHF. The CDR3 nucleotides read TGTGCCAGCAGCCCGAGGGTTGGGGGACAGGGAAGCAATCAGCCCCAGCATTTT. The V gene is TRBV7-6, the J gene TRBJ1-5; TRBD1 agrees at 9 bases. Germline V gives CDR1 SGHVS, CDR2 FNYEAQ. CDR3 length equals 18 residues. The V and J ends lost 5 bases and 1 base, in that order; junction bases with no gene match: 12.